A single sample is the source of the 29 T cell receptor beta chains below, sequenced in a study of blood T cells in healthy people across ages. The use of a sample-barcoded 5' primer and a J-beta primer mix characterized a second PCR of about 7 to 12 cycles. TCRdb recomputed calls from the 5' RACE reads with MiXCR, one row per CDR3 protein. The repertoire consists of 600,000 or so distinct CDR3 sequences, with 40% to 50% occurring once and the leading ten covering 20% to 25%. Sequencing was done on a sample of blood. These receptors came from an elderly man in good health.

The CDR3 DNA sequence: TGTGCCAGCAGCTTCTCGGGGGAGGCAAAGGAGCAGTTCTTC. Translated: CASSFSGEAKEQFF. The chain has TRBV7-9 and TRBJ2-1; possibly TRBD2 for D (6 bases). The CDR3 has 14 amino acids. Between the trimmed V and J ends, which lost 3 bases and 10 bases, there was a span of 16 bases. Germline lookup yields CDR1 SEHNR and CDR2 FQNEAQ (reference sequence).

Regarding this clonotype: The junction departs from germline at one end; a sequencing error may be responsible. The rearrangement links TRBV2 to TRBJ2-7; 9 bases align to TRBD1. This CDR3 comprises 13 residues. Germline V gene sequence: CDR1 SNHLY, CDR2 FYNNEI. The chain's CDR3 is CVSSEGQGYEQYF. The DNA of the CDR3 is TGTGTCAGCAGTGAAGGACAGGGGTACGAGCAGTACTTC.

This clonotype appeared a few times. This CDR3 reads CASSLTRGSETQYF. In nucleotides, the CDR3 is TGTGCCAGCAGCTTAACCAGGGGGAGTGAGACCCAGTACTTC. The J gene is TRBJ2-5, the V gene TRBV7-2, with TRBD1 matching 7 bases. The CDR3 has 14 residues. Per the germline V gene, CDR1 is SGHTA and CDR2 is FQGNSA. Unmatched junction bases numbered 5, after V lost 2 bases and J lost 5 bases.

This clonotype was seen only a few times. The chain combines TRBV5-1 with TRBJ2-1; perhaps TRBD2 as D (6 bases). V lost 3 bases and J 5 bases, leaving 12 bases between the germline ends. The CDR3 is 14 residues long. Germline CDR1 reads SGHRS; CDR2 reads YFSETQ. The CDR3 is CASSSTGGNNEQFF. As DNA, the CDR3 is TGCGCCAGCAGCTCCACCGGGGGAAACAATGAGCAGTTCTTC.

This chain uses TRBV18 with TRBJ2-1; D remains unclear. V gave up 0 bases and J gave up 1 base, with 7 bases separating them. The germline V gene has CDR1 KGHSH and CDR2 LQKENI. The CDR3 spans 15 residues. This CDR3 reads CASSPPPKSYNEQFF. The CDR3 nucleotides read TGTGCCAGCTCACCACCGCCTAAATCCTACAATGAGCAGTTCTTC.

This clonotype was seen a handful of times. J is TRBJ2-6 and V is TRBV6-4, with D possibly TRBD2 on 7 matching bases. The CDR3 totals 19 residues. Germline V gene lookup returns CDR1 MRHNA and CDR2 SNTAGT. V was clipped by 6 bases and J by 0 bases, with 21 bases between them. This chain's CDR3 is CASRPKGGVIFSGANVLTF. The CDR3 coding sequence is TGTGCCAGCAGGCCGAAGGGGGGGGTAATCTTCTCTGGGGCCAACGTCCTGACTTTC.

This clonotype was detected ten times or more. CDR3 nucleotides: TGTGCCAGCACCACGATGACTGGGGCCAACGTCCTGACTTTC. Its protein is CASTTMTGANVLTF. The chain links TRBV6-5 to TRBJ2-6; D is ambiguous. Trimming removed 7 bases from V and 2 bases from J, with 9 bases in between. Germline CDR1 and CDR2: MNHEY and SVGAGI. The CDR3 has 14 amino acids.

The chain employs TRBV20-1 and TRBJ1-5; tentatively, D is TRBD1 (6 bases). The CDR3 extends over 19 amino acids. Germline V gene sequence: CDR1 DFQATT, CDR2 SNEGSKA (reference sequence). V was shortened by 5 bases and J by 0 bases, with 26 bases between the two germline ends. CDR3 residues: CSALAPPGQGWDSNQPQHF. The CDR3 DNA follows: TGCAGTGCTCTAGCCCCACCGGGACAAGGGTGGGATAGCAATCAGCCCCAGCATTTT.

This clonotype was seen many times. DNA of the CDR3: TGTGCCAGCAGTTACGGGGCCAATCAGCCCCAGCATTTT. It yields the protein CASSYGANQPQHF. The chain uses TRBV6-5 and TRBJ1-5, with D possibly TRBD1 on 5 matching bases. The CDR3 is 13 residues long. V was pared by 2 bases and J by 3 bases, with 5 bases between. Germline CDR1 is MNHEY and CDR2 is SVGAGI.

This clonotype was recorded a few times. In DNA, the CDR3 is TGCGCCAGCAGCCAAGTCTGGAGGCAGAGCTCCTACAATGAGCAGTTCTTC. Translating it yields CASSQVWRQSSYNEQFF. The chain has TRBV4-1 and TRBJ2-1, with D possibly matching TRBD2 (5 bases). The V gene's germline CDR1 is MGHRA and CDR2 YSYEKL. The V end lost 1 base, the J end lost 0 bases, and 13 bases lay between the germline ends. The CDR3 covers 17 residues.

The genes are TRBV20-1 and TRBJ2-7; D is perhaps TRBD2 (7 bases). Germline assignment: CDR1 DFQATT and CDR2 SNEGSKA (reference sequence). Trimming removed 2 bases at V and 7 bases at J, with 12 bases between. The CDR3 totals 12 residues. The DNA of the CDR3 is TGCAGTGCTAGACCCGGGGGGCGGGAGCAGTACTTC. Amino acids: CSARPGGREQYF.

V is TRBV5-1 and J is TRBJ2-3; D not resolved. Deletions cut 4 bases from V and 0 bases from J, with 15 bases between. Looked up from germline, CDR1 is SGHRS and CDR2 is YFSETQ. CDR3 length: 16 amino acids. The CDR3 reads CASSHGRTTSTDTQYF. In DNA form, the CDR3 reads TGCGCCAGCAGCCACGGACGGACCACTAGCACAGATACGCAGTATTTT.

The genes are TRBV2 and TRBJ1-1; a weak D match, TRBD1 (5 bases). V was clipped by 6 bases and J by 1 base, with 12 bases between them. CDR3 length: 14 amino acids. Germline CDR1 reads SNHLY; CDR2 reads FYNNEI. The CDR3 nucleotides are TGTGCCAGCAGGCAAACGGGGCAGAACACTGAAGCTTTCTTT. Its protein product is CASRQTGQNTEAFF.

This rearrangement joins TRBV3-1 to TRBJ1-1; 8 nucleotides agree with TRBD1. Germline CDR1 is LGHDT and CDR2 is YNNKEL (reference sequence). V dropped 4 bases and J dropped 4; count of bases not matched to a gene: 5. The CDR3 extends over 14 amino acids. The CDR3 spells CASSPGTGGTEAFF. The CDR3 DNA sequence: TGTGCCAGCAGCCCCGGGACAGGTGGCACTGAAGCTTTCTTT.

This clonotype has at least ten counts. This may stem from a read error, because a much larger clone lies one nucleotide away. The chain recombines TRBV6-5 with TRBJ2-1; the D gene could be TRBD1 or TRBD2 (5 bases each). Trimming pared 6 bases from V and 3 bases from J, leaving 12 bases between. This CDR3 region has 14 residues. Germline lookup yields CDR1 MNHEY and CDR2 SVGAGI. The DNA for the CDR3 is TGTGCCAGCAGCCTCGGGGCTAGCTACAATGAGCAGTTCTTC. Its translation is CASSLGASYNEQFF.

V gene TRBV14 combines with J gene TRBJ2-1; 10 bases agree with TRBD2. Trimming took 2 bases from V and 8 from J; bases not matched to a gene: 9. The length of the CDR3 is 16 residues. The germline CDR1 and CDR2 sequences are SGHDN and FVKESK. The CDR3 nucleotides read TGTGCCAGCAGCCAATCCACTAGCGGGGACCCCGATGAGCAGTTCTTC. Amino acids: CASSQSTSGDPDEQFF.

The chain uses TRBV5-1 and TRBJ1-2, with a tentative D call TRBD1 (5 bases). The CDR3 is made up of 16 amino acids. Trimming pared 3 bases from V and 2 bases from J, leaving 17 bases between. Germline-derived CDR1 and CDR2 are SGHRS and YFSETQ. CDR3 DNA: TGCGCCAGCAGCTCCTTGGGCAGGGAGGGCAACTATGGCTACACCTTC. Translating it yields CASSSLGREGNYGYTF. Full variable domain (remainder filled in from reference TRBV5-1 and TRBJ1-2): KAGVTQTPRYLIKTRGQQVTLSCSPISGHRSVSWYQQTPGQGLQFLFEYFSETQRNKGNFPGRFSGRQFSNSRSEMNVSTLELGDSALYLCASSSLGREGNYGYTFGSGTRLTVV.

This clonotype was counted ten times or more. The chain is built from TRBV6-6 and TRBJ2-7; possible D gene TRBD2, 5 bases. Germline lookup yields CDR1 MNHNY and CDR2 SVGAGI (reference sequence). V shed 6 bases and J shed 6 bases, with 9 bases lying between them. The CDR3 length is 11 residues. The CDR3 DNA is TGTGCCAGCAGCTTCGCGGGCGAGCAGTACTTC. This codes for CASSFAGEQYF.

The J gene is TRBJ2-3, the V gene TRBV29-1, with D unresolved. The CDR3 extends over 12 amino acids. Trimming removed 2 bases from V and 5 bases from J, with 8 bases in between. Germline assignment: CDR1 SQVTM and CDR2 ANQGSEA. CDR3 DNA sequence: TGCAGCGTTGAACCCCTGGGAGATACGCAGTATTTT. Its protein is CSVEPLGDTQYF.

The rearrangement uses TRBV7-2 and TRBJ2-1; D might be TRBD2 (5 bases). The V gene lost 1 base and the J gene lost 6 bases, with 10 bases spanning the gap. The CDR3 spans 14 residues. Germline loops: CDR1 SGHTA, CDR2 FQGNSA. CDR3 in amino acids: CASSLEPSPNEQFF. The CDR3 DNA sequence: TGTGCCAGCAGCTTAGAGCCTAGCCCCAATGAGCAGTTCTTC.

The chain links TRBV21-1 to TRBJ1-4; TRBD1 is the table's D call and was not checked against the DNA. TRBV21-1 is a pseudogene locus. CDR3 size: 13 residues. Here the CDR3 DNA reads TGTGCCAGCACCGGGACAGGACATGAAAAACTGTTTTTT. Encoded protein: CASTGTGHEKLFF.

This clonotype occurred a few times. For the CDR3, the DNA is TGCAGTGCTAGAGATCCCGCTAGCGGGGCCTCCTACAATGAGCAGTTCTTC. It specifies CSARDPASGASYNEQFF. The J gene is TRBJ2-1, the V gene TRBV20-1, with 9 bases identical to TRBD2. The germline V gene has CDR1 DFQATT and CDR2 SNEGSKA (reference sequence). V shed 0 bases and J 0 bases; nucleotides not matched to a gene: 6. The CDR3 length is 17 residues.

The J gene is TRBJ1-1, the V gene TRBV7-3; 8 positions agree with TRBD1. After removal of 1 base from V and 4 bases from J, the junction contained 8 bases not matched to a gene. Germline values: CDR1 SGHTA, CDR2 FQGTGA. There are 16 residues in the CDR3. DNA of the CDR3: TGTGCCAGCAGCTTAAATGCGGCAGGGGGCCCCACTGAAGCTTTCTTT. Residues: CASSLNAAGGPTEAFF.

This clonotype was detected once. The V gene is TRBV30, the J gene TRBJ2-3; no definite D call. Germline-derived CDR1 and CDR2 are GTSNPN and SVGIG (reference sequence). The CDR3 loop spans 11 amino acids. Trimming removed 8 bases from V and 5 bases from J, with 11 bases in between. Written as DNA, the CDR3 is TGTGCCGGGCAATCAGGAGATACGCAGTATTTT. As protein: CAGQSGDTQYF.

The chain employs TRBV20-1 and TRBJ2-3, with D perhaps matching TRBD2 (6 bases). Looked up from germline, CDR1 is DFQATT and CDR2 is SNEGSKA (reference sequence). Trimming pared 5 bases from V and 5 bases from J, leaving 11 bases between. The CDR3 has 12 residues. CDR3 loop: CSAGGWRDTQYF. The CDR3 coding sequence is TGCAGTGCTGGAGGGTGGAGAGATACGCAGTATTTT.

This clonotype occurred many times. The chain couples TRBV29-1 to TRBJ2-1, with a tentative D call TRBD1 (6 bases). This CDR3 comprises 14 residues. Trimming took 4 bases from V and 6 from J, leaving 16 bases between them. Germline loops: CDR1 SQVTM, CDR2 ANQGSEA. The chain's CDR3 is CSVVGPDRANEQFF. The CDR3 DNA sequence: TGCAGCGTTGTCGGACCGGACAGAGCCAATGAGCAGTTCTTC.

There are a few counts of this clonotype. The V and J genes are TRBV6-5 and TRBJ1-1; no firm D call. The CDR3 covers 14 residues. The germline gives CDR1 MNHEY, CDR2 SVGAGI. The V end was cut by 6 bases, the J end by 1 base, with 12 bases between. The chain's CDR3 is CASSLRNRNTEAFF. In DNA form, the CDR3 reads TGTGCCAGCAGCCTCAGGAACAGGAACACTGAAGCTTTCTTT.

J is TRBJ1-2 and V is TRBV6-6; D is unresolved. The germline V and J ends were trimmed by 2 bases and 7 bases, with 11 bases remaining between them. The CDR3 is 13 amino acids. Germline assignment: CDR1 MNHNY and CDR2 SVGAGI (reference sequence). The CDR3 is CASSYGEAGGYTF. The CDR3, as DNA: TGTGCCAGCAGTTACGGAGAGGCGGGTGGCTACACCTTC.

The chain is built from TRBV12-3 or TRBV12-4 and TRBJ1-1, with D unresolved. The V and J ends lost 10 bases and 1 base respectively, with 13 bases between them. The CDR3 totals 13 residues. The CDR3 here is CATRWSANTEAFF. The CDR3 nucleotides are TGTGCCACCCGGTGGTCGGCGAACACTGAAGCTTTCTTT.